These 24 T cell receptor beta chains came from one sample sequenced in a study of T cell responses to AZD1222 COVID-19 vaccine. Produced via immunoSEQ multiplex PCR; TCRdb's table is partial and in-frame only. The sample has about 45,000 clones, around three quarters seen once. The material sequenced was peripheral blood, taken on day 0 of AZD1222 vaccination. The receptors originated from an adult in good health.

The CDR3 bases are TGTGCCAGCAGCTCATTCGAGAACACTGAAGCTTTCTTT. It translates to CASSSFENTEAFF. V usage is TRBV7-9 and J usage is TRBJ1-1; D not resolved. The CDR3 consists of 13 residues. Germline assignment: CDR1 SEHNR and CDR2 FQNEAQ (reference sequence). With 4 bases removed from V and 1 base from J, the gap between germline ends came to 7 bases.

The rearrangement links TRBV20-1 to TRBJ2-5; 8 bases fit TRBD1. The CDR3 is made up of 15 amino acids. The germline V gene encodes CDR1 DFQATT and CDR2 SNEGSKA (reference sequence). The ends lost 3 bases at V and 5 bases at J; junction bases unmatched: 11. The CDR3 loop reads CSASSPGGRGETQYF. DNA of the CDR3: TGCAGTGCTAGTTCCCCAGGGGGCAGGGGGGAGACCCAGTACTTC.

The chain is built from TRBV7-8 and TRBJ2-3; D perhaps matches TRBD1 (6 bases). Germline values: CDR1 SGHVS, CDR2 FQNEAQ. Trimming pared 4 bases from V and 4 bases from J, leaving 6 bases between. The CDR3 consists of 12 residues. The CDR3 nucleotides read TGTGCCAGCAGCTCAGGGGCAGATACGCAGTATTTT. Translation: CASSSGADTQYF.

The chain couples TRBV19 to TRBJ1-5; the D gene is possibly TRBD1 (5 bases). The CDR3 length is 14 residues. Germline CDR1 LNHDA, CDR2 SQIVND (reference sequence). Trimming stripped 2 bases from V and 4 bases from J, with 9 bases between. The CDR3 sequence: CASSISPGNQPQHF. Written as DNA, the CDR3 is TGTGCCAGTAGTATATCCCCAGGGAATCAGCCCCAGCATTTT.

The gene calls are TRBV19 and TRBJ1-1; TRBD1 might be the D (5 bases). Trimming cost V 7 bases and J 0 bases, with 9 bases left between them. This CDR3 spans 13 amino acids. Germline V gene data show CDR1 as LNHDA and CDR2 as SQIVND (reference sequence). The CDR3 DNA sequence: TGTGCCAGTACCCCCAGGGTGAACACTGAAGCTTTCTTT. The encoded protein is CASTPRVNTEAFF.

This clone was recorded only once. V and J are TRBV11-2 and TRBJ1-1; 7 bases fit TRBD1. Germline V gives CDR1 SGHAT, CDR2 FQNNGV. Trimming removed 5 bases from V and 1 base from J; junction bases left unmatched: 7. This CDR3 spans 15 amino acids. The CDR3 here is CASSNKRQGNTEAFF. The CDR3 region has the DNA TGTGCCAGCAGCAACAAGAGACAGGGGAACACTGAAGCTTTCTTT.

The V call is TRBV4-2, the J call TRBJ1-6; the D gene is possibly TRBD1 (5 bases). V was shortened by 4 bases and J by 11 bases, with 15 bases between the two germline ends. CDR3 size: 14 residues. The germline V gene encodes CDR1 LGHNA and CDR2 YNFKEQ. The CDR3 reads CASSPGGGNTPLHF. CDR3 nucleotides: TGTGCCAGCAGCCCGGGGGGAGGGAACACACCCCTCCACTTT.

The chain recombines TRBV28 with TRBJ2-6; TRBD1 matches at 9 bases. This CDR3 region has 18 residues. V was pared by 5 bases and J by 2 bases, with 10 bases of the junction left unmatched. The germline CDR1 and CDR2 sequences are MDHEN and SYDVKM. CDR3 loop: CASSGGGTGFPGANVLTF. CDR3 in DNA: TGTGCCAGCAGTGGAGGCGGGACAGGGTTCCCTGGGGCCAACGTCCTGACTTTC.

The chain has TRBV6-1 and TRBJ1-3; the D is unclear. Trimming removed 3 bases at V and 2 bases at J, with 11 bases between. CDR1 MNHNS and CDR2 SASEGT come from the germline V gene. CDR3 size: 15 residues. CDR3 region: CASSDQGITGNTIYF. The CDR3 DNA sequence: TGTGCCAGCAGTGACCAAGGGATAACTGGAAACACCATATATTTT.

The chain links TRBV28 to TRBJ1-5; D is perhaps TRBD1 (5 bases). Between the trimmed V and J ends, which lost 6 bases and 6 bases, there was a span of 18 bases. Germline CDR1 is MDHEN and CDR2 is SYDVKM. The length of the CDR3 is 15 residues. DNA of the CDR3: TGTGCCAGCAGACCGGGGCGATGGGAGGGTCAGCCCCAGCATTTT. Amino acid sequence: CASRPGRWEGQPQHF.

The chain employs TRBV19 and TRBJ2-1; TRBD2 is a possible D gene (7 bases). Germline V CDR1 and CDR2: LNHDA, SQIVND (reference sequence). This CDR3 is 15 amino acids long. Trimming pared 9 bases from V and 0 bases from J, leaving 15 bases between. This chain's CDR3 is CASKRGGTSYNEQFF. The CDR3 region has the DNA TGTGCCAGCAAAAGGGGGGGGACCTCCTACAATGAGCAGTTCTTC.

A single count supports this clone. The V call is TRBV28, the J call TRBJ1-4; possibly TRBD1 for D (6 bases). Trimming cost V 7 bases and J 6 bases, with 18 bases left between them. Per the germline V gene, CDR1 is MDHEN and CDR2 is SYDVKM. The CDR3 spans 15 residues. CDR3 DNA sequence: TGTGCCAGCACCAGCTGGGGGGCCGGATATGAAAAACTGTTTTTT. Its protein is CASTSWGAGYEKLFF. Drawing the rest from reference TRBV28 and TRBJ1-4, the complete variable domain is DVKVTQSSRYLVKRTGEKVFLECVQDMDHENMFWYRQDPGLGLRLIYFSYDVKMKEKGDIPEGYSVSREKKERFSLILESASTNQTSMYLCASTSWGAGYEKLFFGSGTQLSVL.

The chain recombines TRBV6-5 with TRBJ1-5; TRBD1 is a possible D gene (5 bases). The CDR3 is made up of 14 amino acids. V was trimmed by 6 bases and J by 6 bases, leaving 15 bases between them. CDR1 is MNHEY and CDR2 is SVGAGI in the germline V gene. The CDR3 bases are TGTGCCAGCAGCCCCGACAGTGTCGGTCAGCCCCAGCATTTT. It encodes CASSPDSVGQPQHF.

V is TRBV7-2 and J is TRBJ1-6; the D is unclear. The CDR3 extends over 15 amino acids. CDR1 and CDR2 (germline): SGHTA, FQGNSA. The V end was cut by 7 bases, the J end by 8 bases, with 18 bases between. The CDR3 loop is CASTQVTGMDSPLHF. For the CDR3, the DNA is TGTGCCAGCACCCAGGTCACGGGGATGGATTCACCCCTCCACTTT.

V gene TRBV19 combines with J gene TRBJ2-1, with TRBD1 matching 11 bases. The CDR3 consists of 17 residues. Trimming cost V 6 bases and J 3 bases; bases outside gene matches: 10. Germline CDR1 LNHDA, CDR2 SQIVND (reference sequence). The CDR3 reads CASSPETGTGGYNEQFF. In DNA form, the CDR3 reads TGTGCCAGTAGCCCTGAAACCGGGACAGGGGGCTACAATGAGCAGTTCTTC. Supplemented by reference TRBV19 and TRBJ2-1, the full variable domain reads DGGITQSPKYLFRKEGQNVTLSCEQNLNHDAMYWYRQDPGQGLRLIYYSQIVNDFQKGDIAEGYSVSREKKESFPLTVTSAQKNPTAFYLCASSPETGTGGYNEQFFGPGTRLTVL.

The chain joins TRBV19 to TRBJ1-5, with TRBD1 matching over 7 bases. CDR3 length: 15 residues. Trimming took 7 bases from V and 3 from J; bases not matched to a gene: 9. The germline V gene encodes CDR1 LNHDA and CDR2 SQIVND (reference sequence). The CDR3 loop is CASIPGDSYNQPQHF. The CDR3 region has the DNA TGTGCCAGTATCCCAGGGGACAGTTACAATCAGCCCCAGCATTTT. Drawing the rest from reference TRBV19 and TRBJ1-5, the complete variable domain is DGGITQSPKYLFRKEGQNVTLSCEQNLNHDAMYWYRQDPGQGLRLIYYSQIVNDFQKGDIAEGYSVSREKKESFPLTVTSAQKNPTAFYLCASIPGDSYNQPQHFGDGTRLSIL.

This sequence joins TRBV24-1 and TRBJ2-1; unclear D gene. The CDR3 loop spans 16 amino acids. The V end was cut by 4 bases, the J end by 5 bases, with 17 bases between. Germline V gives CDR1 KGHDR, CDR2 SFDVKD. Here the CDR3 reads CATSDLSPEAHNEQFF. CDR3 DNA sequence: TGTGCCACCAGTGACCTCTCTCCAGAGGCCCACAATGAGCAGTTCTTC.

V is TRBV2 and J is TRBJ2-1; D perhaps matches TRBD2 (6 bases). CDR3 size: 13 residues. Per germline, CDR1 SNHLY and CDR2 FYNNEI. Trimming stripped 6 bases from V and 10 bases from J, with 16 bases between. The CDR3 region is CASRTTGVGEQFF. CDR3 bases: TGTGCCAGCAGGACCACGGGGGTTGGAGAGCAGTTCTTC.

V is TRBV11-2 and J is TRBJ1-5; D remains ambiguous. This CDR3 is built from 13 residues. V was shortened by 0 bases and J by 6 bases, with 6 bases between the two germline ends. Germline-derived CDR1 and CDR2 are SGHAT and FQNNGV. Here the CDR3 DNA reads TGTGCCAGCAGCTTAGATTCGGGTCAGCCCCAGCATTTT. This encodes CASSLDSGQPQHF.

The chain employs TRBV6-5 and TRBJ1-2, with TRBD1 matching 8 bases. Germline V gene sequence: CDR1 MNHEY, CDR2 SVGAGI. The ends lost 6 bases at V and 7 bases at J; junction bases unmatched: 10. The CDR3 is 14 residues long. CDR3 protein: CASRNQGAAFGYTF. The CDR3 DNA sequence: TGTGCCAGCAGGAATCAGGGGGCGGCGTTTGGCTACACCTTC.

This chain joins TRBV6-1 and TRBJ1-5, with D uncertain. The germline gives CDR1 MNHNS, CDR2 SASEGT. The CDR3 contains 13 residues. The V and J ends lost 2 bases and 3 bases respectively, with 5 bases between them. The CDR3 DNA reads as TGTGCCAGCAGTGAACAGAACAATCAGCCCCAGCATTTT. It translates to CASSEQNNQPQHF.

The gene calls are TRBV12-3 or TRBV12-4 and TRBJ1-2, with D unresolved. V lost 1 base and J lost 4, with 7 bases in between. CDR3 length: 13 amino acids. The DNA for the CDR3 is TGTGCCAGCAGTTTAGGGACCATCTATGGCTACACCTTC. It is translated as CASSLGTIYGYTF.

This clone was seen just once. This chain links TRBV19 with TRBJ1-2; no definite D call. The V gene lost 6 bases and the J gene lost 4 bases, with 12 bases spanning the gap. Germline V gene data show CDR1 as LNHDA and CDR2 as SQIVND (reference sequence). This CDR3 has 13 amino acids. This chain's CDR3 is CASSPAQSYGYTF. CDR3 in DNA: TGTGCCAGTAGCCCGGCACAGAGCTATGGCTACACCTTC.

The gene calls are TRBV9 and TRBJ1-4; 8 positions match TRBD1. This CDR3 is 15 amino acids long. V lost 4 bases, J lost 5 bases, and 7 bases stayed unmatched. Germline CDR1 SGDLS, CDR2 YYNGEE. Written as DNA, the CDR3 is TGTGCCAGCAGCAGAAGGACAGGGCAAAATGAAAAACTGTTTTTT. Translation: CASSRRTGQNEKLFF.